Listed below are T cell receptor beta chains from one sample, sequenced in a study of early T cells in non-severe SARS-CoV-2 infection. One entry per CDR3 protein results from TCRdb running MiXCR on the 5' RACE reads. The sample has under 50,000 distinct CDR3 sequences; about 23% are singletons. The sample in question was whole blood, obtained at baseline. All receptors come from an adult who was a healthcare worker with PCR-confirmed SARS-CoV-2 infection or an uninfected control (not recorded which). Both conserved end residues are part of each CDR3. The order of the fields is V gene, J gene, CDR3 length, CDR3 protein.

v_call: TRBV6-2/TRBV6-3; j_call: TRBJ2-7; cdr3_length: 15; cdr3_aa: CASSYRSGFDYEQYF
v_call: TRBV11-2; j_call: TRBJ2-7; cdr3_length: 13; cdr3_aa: CASSLGQFYEQYF
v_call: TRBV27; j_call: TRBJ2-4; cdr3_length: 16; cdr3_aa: CASSFWGAEAKNIQYF
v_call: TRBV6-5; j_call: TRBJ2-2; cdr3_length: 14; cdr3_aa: CASTPNRGPGELFF
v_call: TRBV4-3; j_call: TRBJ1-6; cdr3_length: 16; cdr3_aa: CASSQAPTGRNSPLHF
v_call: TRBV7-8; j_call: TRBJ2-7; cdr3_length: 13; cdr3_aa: CASSQGWSYEQYF
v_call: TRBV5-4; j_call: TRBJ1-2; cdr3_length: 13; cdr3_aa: CASSLQAQYGYTF
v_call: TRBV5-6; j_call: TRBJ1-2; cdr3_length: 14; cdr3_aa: CASSFKTGGYGYTF
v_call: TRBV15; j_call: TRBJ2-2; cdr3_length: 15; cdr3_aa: CATSKGGLNTGELFF
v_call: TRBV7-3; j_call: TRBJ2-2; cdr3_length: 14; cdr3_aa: CASSSLGFSGELFF
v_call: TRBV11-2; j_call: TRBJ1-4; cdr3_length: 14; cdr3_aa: CASSTFTVREKLFF
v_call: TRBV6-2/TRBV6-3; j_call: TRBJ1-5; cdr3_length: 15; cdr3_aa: CASSPRFRDIQPQHF
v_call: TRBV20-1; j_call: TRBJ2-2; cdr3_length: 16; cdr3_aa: CSARDSSGRAFGELFF
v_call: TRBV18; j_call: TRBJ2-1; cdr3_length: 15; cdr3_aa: CASSPGTLMYNEQFF
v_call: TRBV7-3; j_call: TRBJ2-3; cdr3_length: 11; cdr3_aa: CASGRGDTQYF
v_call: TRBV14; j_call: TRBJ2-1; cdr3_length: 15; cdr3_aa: CASSRTSGAWGEQFF
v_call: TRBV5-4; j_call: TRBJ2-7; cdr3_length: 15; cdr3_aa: CASSFSGRTPYEQYF